This record concerns one T cell receptor (beta chain) sequence. What it binds is not known. The record originates from a study of cytomegalovirus exposure and HLA in healthy donors. Findings and caveats of the study: Later findings reportedly placed an Asian-associated ancestry cluster below the roughly 700-donor mean for N-insertions.

Germline CDR1 is SGHTA and CDR2 is FQGTGA. Between the trimmed V and J ends, which lost 3 bases and 0 bases, there was a span of 6 bases. There are 15 residues in the CDR3. 60 Vbeta and 13 Jbeta primers were used in PCR. The repertoire was sequenced with immunoSEQ multiplex PCR; TCRdb's copy has only in-frame clones and lacks some. The sample records approximately 150,000 clones, 70% to 80% being singletons. V and J are TRBV7-3 and TRBJ2-6; tentatively, D is TRBD1 (5 bases). The TCR was taken from a woman aged 40 to 50 in good health and CMV-seronegative. Sequences were obtained from PBMCs. The CDR3 DNA reads as TGTGCCAGCAGCTTGGGGCCCTCTGGGGCCAACGTCCTGACTTTC. This gives the protein CASSLGPSGANVLTF.